This T cell receptor (beta chain) was retrieved from a study of T cell responses to AZD1222 COVID-19 vaccine (TCRdb year 2021). Regarding the complete study: Because spike-specific TCR depth and breadth did not differ between the two schedules, AZD1222 recipients who got a second dose at roughly 4 weeks were pooled with those who got a second dose at roughly 12 weeks. A total of under 250 trial participants underwent TCR sequencing, of whom about 200 had received two doses of AZD1222 and some 25 had received two doses of the MenACWY control vaccine. Trial participants were enrolled by age into subgroups of 18-55, 56-69 and 70-plus years, and roughly 160, 29 and 62 TCR-sequenced participants, respectively, were included in these subgroups. General findings and caveats noted by the study authors: Nearly half of unique spike-specific TCRs reportedly recognized epitopes outside regions mutated in the B.1.351 and B.1.1.7 variants. Conclusions about previously exposed vaccinees are limited because only five to seven AZD1222 recipients were SARS-CoV-2 seropositive at baseline. Participants were mostly white British and included more females than males, and it was suggested by the authors that clonal diversity may have been underestimated. In the small 56-69-year group, the increase in depth fell short of significance, most likely because of low power. After two AZD1222 doses, both the breadth and the depth of spike-specific TCRs were significantly higher than at day 0 and than in MenACWY recipients. No day 14 peak-response samples were available, so repertoires were characterized only after the peak T cell response. The vaccine-associated CD4 TCRs covered the entire spike protein, and the dominant responses fell in regions 160-218 and 743-854.

The CDR3 regions of human TCRbeta chains were analyzed by immunosequencing. For the original study's pipeline: TCRs in the repertoires were compared against a reference library of SARS-CoV-2-specific TCRs that had been generated with the MIRA antigen-specificity platform. Breadth meant the fraction of unique TCRs that were SARS-CoV-2-associated, whereas depth meant the fraction of total T cells that were SARS-CoV-2-associated. Using the MIRA data, each spike-specific TCR was assigned both to the spike region to which the TCR was reactive and to a CD4 or CD8 class. Log10-transformed breadth and depth values were compared by one-way ANOVA with Sidak's multiple comparisons tests. TCRdb stores this immuneACCESS table with in-frame sequences only. Part of the clones is absent; in the studies checked, under half of the shortfall reflects unresolved V genes, and no reason is known for the rest. The D gene and trimming were derived from the DNA, and the V and J assignments and clone size from that table. This sample is represented by more than 100,000 clones; about 85% of them were singletons. The ten biggest clones cover over 5% of the sample.

Worth noting for this clone: Its target antigen remains unknown. Base qualities are not recorded, but no much larger clone differs from it by a single base.

In the paper's terms, the time point label means: baseline before first vaccination. The vaccinee samples were drawn from two UK trials, COV001 and COV002, one of which was a single-blind randomized controlled phase 2/3 trial testing AZD1222 (ChAdOx1 nCoV-19) in healthy adults. For TCRbeta chain sequencing, PBMC samples from trial participants were taken at day 0 and at day 28 after the second dose. CDR1 and CDR2, looked up from the germline V gene, are SGHRS and YFSETQ. From the cysteine through the phenylalanine, the CDR3 covers 13 amino acids. Only CDR3 DNA remains: 39 bases, in frame from the first base. The V and J ends are trimmed by 3 bases and 5 bases, leaving 11 bases between them.

In this chain, TRBV5-1 is recombined with TRBJ1-1; matching of 5 bases hints at TRBD1 as the D gene. The sequences come from peripheral blood, collected on day 0 of AZD1222 vaccination. The receptor's source is an adult in good health. CDR3 reads: CASSSSGVTEAFF. In nucleotide form, the sequence is TGCGCCAGCAGCTCTTCGGGGGTAACTGAAGCTTTCTTT.